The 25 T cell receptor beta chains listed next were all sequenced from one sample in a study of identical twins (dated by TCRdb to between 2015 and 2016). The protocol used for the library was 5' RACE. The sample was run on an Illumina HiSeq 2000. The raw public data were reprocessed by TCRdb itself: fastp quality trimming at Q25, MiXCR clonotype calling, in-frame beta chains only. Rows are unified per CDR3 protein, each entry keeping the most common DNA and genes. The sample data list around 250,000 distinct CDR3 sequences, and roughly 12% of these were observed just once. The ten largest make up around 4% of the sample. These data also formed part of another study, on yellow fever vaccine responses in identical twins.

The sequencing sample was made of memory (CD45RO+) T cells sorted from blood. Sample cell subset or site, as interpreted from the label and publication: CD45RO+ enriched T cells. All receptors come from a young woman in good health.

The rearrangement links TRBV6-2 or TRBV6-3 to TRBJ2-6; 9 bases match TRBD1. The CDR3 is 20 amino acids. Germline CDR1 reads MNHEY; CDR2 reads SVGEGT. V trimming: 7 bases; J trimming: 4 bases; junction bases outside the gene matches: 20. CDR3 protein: CASTLRWGQGLISGANVLTF. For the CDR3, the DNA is TGTGCCAGCACTCTCCGGTGGGGACAGGGTTTAATCTCCGGGGCCAACGTCCTGACTTTC.

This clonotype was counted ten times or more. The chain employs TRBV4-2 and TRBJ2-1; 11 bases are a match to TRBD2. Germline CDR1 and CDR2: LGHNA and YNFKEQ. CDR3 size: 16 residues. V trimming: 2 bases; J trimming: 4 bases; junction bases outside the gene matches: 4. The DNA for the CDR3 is TGTGCCAGCAGCCAAAGACCTAGCGGGGGGTACAATGAGCAGTTCTTC. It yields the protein CASSQRPSGGYNEQFF.

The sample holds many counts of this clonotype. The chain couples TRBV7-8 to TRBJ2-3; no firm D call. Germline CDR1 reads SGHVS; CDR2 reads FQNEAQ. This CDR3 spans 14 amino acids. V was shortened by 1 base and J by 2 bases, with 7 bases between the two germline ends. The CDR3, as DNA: TGTGCCAGCAGCTTAGGAGAAACCACAGATACGCAGTATTTT. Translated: CASSLGETTDTQYF.

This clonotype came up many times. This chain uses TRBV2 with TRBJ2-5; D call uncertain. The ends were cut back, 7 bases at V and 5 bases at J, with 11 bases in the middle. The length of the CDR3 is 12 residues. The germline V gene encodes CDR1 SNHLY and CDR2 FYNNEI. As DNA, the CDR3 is TGTGCCAGCAACCCCCCGTGGGAGACCCAGTACTTC. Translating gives CASNPPWETQYF.

CDR3 sequence: CASSPIMENEQFF. The CDR3 coding sequence is TGTGCCAGCTCACCAATAATGGAAAATGAGCAGTTCTTC. The rearrangement uses TRBV18 and TRBJ2-1; D is undetermined. Trimming removed 2 bases from V and 7 bases from J, with 9 bases in between. The CDR3 has 13 amino acids. Looked up from germline, CDR1 is KGHSH and CDR2 is LQKENI.

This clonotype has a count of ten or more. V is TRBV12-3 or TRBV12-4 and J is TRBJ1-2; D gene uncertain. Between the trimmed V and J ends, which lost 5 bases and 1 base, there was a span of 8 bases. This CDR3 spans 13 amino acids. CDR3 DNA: TGTGCCAGCAGTCCAGAGAGTAACTATGGCTACACCTTC. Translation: CASSPESNYGYTF.

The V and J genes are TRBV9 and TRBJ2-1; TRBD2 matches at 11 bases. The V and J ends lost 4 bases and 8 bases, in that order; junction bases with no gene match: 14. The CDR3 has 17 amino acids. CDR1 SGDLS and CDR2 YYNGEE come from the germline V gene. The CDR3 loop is CASSTDLAGGLRDEQFF. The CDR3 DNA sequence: TGTGCCAGCAGCACCGACCTAGCGGGAGGCCTTAGGGATGAGCAGTTCTTC.

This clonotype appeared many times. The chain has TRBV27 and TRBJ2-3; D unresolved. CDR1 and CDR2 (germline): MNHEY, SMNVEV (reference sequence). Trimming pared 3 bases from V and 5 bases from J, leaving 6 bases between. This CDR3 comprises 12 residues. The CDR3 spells CASSFGEDTQYF. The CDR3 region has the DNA TGTGCCAGCAGTTTCGGAGAAGATACGCAGTATTTT.

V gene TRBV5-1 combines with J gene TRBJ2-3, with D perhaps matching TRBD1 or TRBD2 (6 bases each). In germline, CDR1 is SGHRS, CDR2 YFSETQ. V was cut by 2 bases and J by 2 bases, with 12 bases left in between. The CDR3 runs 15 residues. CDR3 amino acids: CASSFRGLHTDTQYF. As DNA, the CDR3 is TGCGCCAGCAGCTTCCGGGGGCTACACACAGATACGCAGTATTTT.

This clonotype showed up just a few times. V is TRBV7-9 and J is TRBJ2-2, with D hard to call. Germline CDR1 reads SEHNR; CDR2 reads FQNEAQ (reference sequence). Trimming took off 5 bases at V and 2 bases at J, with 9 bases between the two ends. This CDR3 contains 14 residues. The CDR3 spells CASSRGGNTGELFF. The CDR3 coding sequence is TGTGCCAGCAGCCGAGGCGGTAACACCGGGGAGCTGTTTTTT. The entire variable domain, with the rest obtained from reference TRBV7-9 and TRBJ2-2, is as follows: DTGVSQNPRHKITKRGQNVTFRCDPISEHNRLYWYRQTLGQGPEFLTYFQNEAQLEKSRLLSDRFSAERPKGSFSTLEIQRTEQGDSAMYLCASSRGGNTGELFFGEGSRLTVL.

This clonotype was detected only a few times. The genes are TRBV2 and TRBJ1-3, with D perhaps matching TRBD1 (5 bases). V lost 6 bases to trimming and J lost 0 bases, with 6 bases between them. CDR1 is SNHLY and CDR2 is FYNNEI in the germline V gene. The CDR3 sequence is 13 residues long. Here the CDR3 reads CASRDNSGNTIYF. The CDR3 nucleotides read TGTGCCAGCAGGGACAACTCTGGAAACACCATATATTTT.

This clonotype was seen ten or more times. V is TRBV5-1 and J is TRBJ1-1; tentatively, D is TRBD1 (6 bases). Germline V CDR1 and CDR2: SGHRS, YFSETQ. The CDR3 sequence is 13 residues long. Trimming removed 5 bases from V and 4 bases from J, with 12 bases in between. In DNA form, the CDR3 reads TGCGCCAGCAGGTCACAGGGTGGCACTGAAGCTTTCTTT. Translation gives CASRSQGGTEAFF. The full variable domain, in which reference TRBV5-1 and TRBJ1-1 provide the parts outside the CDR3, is KAGVTQTPRYLIKTRGQQVTLSCSPISGHRSVSWYQQTPGQGLQFLFEYFSETQRNKGNFPGRFSGRQFSNSRSEMNVSTLELGDSALYLCASRSQGGTEAFFGQGTRLTVV.

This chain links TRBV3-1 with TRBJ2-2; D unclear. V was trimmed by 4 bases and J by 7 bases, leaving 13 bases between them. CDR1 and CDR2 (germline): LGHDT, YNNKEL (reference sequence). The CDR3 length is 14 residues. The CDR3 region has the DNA TGTGCCAGCAGCCCGTTGAGCTCAGGCGGGGAGCTGTTTTTT. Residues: CASSPLSSGGELFF.

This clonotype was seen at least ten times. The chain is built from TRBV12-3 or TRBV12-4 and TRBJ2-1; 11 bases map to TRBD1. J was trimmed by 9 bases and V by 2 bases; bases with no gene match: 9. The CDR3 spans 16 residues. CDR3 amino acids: CASSLSPGQGAVEQFF. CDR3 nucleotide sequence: TGTGCCAGCAGTTTAAGTCCCGGACAGGGGGCTGTTGAGCAGTTCTTC.

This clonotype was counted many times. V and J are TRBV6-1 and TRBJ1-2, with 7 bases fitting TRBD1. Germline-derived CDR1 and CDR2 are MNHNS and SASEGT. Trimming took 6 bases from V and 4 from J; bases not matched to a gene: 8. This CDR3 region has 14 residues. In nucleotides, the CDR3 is TGTGCCAGCAGAGGAAGGGACAGCCTCTATGGCTACACCTTC. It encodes CASRGRDSLYGYTF.

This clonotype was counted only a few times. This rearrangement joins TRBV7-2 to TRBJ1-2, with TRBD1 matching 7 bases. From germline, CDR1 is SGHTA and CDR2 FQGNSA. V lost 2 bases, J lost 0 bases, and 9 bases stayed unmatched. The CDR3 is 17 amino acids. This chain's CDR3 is CASSLRGEGASNYGYTF. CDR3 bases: TGTGCCAGCAGCTTAAGAGGGGAGGGGGCATCTAACTATGGCTACACCTTC.

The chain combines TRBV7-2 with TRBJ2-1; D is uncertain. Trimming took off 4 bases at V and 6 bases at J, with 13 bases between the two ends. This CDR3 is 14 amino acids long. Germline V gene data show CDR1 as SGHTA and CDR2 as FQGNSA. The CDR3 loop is CASSSKVPSNEQFF. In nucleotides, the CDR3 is TGTGCCAGCAGCTCTAAGGTCCCTTCCAATGAGCAGTTCTTC.

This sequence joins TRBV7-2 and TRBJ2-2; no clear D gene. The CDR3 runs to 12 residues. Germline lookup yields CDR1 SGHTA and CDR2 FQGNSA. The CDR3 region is CGVGPNTGELFF. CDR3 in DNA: TGTGGCGTGGGCCCGAACACCGGGGAGCTGTTTTTT.

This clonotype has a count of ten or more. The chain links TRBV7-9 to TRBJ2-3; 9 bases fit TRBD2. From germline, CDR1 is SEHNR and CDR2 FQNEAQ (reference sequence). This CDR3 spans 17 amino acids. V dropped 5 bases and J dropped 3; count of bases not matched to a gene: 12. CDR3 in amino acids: CASSRFRAGGGTDTQYF. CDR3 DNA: TGTGCCAGCAGCCGTTTCAGAGCGGGAGGAGGGACAGATACGCAGTATTTT.

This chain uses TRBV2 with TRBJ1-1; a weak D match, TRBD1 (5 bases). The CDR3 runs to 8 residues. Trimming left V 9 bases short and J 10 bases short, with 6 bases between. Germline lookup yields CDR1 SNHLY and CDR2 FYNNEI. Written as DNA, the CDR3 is TGTGCCAGGGGGGGAGCTTTCTTT. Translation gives CARGGAFF.

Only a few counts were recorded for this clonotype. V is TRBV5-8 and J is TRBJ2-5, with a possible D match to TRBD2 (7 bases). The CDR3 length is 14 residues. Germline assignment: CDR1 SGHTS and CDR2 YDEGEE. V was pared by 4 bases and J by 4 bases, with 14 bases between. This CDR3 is CASSGGGVLETQYF. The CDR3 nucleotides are TGTGCCAGCAGCGGAGGGGGGGTTCTAGAGACCCAGTACTTC.

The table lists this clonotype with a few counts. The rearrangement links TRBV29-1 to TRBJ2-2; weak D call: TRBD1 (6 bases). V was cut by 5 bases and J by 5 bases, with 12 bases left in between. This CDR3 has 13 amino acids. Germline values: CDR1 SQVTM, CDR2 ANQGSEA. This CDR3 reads CSVYREKTGELFF. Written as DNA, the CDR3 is TGCAGCGTTTACAGGGAAAAGACCGGGGAGCTGTTTTTT.

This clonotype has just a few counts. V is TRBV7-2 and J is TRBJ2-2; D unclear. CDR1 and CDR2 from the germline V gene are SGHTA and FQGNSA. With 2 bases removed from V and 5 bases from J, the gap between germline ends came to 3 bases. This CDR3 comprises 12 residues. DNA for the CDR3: TGTGCCAGCAGCTTACATACCGGGGAGCTGTTTTTT. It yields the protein CASSLHTGELFF.

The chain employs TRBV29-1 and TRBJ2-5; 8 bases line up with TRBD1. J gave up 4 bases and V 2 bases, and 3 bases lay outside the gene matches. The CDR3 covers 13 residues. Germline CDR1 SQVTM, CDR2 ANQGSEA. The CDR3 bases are TGCAGCGTTGAAAGAACAGGGGGAGAGACCCAGTACTTC. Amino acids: CSVERTGGETQYF.

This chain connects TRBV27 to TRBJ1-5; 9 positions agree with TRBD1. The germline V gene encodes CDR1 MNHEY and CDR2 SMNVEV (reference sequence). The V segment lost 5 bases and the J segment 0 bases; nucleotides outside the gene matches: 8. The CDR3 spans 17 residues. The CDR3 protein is CASSAWTGANSNQPQHF. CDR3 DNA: TGTGCCAGCAGTGCCTGGACAGGGGCGAATAGCAATCAGCCCCAGCATTTT.